This TCR beta chain emerged from a study of blood T cell repertoires in COVID-19. Assay used: immunoSEQ multiplex PCR; TCRdb lists only in-frame clones, some missing. The data show over 150,000 clones, 70% to 85% seen once. This clone was counted once. The receptor was derived from a human donor in a cohort sampled during active COVID-19. The sample taken for sequencing was peripheral blood.

CDR3 sequence reads: CASSQEGRTEAFF. The CDR3 DNA follows: TGTGCCAGCAGCCAAGAAGGAAGGACAGAAGCTTTCTTT. The chain joins TRBV14 to TRBJ1-1, with D possibly TRBD1 on 5 matching bases. This CDR3 spans 13 amino acids. V lost 0 bases, J lost 8 bases, and 10 bases lay in between. In germline, CDR1 is SGHDN, CDR2 FVKESK. The full variable domain, with the rest looked up from reference TRBV14 and TRBJ1-1, is EAGVTQFPSHSVIEKGQTVTLRCDPISGHDNLYWYRRVMGKEIKFLLHFVKESKQDESGMPNNRFLAERTGGTYSTLKVQPAELEDSGVYFCASSQEGRTEAFFGQGTRLTVV.